This TCR beta chain stems from a study of spatial heterogeneity in lung cancer. About the study: Sequenced follow-up PBMC samples came a median of around 26 months after resection, where available.

Stated time point: blood at routine non-recurrence follow-up after resection. No cells were sorted before sequencing. The whole RNA sequenced was extracted from tumor, nontumor lung or frozen PBMC. Using its own MiXCR run on the 5' RACE reads, TCRdb lists one record per CDR3 protein. In the table there are about 26,000 distinct CDR3 sequences, roughly 6% of which are singletons. This clonotype was seen a few times. As yet, its antigen is unknown. The V and J ends lost 6 bases and 7 bases, in that order; junction bases with no gene match: 15. CDR1 is MNHNS, CDR2 SASEGT, per germline. This CDR3 is built from 17 residues. Broader study findings: There were more appearances of ubiquitous expanded tumor TCRs in blood at resection than at follow-up.

The receptor was isolated from a male donor with early-stage non-small cell lung cancer. Sequences were derived from PBMCs, sampled at follow-up. The V and J genes are TRBV6-1 and TRBJ2-2, with 9 bases that match TRBD1. This CDR3 reads CASRVKQGAWQVGELFF. CDR3 bases: TGTGCCAGCAGGGTTAAACAGGGGGCCTGGCAGGTCGGGGAGCTGTTTTTT.